A selection of T cell receptor beta chains follows, all from one sample in a study of vaccination and CD4 T cells after COVID-19. Their antigens are not known. From the PCR reads, TCRdb called clonotypes with MiXCR, one entry per CDR3 protein. This table holds some 20,000 distinct CDR3 sequences, 44% found once. The sample in question was CD4+ T cells from blood, cultured in vitro, obtained before SARS-CoV-2 vaccination. The receptors were gathered from a human donor who had recovered from COVID-19. Each CDR3 is given with its conserved first and last residue. The D gene is left open where the match is weak.

J | D | V | CDR3
TRBJ1-1 | TRBD1 | TRBV5-4 | CASSRTGQLNTEAFF
TRBJ2-7 | NA | TRBV6-5 | CASSWGGGDEQYF
TRBJ2-7 | NA | TRBV6-2/TRBV6-3 | CASSYSHHSPGTYEQYF
TRBJ1-5 | NA | TRBV19 | CASSQSQDQPQHF
TRBJ2-5 | NA | TRBV20-1 | CSATRPQETQYF
TRBJ2-1 | NA | TRBV7-9 | CASSHEAVLAILKGEQFF
TRBJ1-2 | TRBD1 | TRBV5-1 | CASSLEGQGAWYGYTF
TRBJ2-7 | TRBD1 | TRBV7-2 | CASSHDRVSYEQYF
TRBJ1-6 | NA | TRBV12-3/TRBV12-4 | CASSFQNSPLHF
TRBJ1-2 | NA | TRBV2 | CASSADRSYTF
TRBJ2-7 | TRBD1 | TRBV27 | CASSYMDRAPYEQYF
TRBJ2-3 | TRBD2 | TRBV20-1 | CSAKTSGRAGGTDTQYF
TRBJ1-2 | NA | TRBV30 | CAWSVRRGGGYTF
TRBJ1-5 | NA | TRBV6-2/TRBV6-3 | CASRYLGDRQPQHF
TRBJ2-2 | TRBD1 | TRBV19 | CASSTGTGQTGELFF
TRBJ2-3 | NA | TRBV24-1 | CATSDLSTGTQYF
TRBJ1-6 | TRBD1 | TRBV6-5 | CASSSDRTNSPLHF
TRBJ2-1 | NA | TRBV10-1 | CASSESLGSLEFF
TRBJ1-1 | NA | TRBV25-1 | CASSESTPRATFF
TRBJ2-3 | TRBD2 | TRBV6-1 | CASSVTSGRSDTQYF
TRBJ2-5 | NA | TRBV3-1 | CASSQVFEGVQETQYF
TRBJ2-3 | NA | TRBV6-1 | CASRPRDGYTDTQYF
TRBJ2-2 | NA | TRBV2 | CASKASQGEGAGELFF
TRBJ2-3 | NA | TRBV6-4 | CASSASHQVGAKDTQYF